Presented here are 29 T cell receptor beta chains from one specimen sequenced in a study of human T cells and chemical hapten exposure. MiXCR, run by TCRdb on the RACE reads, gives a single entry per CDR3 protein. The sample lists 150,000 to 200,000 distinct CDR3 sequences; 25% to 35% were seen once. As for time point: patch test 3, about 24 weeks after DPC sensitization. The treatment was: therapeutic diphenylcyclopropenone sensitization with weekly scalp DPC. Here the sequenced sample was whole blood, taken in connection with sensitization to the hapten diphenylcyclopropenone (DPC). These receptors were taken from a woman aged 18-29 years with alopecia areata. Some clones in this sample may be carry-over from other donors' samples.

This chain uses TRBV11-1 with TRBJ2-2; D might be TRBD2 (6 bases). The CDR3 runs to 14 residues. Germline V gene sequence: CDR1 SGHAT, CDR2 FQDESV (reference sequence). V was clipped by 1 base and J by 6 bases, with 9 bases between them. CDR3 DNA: TGTGCCAGCAGCTTAGTCGGGGGTGCCGGGGAGCTGTTTTTT. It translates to CASSLVGGAGELFF.

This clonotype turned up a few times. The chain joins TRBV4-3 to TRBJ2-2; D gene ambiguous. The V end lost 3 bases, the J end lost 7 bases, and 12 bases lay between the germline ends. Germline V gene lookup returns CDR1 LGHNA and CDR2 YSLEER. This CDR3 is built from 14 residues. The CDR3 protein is CASSQIRSYGELFF. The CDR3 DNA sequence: TGCGCCAGCAGCCAGATTAGGAGTTACGGGGAGCTGTTTTTT.

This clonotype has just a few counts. This CDR3 is CATTVGLGTEAFF. Written as DNA, the CDR3 is TGTGCCACCACAGTCGGGTTGGGGACTGAAGCTTTCTTT. The chain links TRBV6-1 to TRBJ1-1; D gene unclear. This CDR3 spans 13 amino acids. Germline V gene lookup returns CDR1 MNHNS and CDR2 SASEGT. With 10 bases removed from V and 5 bases from J, the gap between germline ends came to 17 bases.

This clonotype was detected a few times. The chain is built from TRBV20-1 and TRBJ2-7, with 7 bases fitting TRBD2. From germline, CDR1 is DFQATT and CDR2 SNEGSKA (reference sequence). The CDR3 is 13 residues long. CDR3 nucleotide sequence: TGCAGCGGGAGGCCCATGAGCTCCTACGAGCAGTACTTC. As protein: CSGRPMSSYEQYF.

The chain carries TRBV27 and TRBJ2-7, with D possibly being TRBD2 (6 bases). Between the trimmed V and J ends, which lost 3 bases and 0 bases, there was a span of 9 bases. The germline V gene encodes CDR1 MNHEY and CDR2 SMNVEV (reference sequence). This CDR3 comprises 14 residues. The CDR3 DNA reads TGTGCCAGCAGTTTTTCCGGGGGCTCCTACGAGCAGTACTTC. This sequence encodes CASSFSGGSYEQYF.

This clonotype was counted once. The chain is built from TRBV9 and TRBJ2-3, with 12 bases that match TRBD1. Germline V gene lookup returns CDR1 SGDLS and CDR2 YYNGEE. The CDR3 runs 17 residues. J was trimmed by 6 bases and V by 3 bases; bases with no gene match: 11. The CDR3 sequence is CASSGGGDRGRLDTQYF. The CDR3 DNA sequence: TGTGCCAGCAGCGGAGGGGGGGACAGGGGGCGCTTGGATACGCAGTATTTT.

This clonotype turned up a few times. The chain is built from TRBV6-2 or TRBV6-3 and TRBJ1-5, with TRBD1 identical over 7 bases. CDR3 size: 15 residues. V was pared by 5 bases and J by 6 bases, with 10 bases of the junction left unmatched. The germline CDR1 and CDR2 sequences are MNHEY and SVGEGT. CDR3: CASSQTGAAGQPQHF. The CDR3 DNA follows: TGTGCCAGCAGTCAAACAGGGGCCGCAGGTCAGCCCCAGCATTTT.

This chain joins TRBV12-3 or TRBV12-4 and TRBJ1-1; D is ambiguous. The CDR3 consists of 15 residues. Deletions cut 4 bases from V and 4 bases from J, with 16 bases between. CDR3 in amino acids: CASSSRSHQLTEAFF. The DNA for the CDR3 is TGTGCCAGCAGTTCTCGTTCCCATCAACTCACTGAAGCTTTCTTT.

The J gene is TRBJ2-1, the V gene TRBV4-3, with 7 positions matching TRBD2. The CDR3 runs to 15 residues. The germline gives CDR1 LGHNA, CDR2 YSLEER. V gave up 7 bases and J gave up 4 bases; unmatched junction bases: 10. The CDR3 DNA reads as TGCGCCAGCAAGAGAGAAGCGGGGCTATACAATGAGCAGTTCTTC. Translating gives CASKREAGLYNEQFF.

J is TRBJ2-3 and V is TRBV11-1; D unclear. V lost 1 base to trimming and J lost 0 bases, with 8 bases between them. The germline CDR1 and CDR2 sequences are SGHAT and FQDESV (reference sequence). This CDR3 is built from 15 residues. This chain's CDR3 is CASSLVQSSTDTQYF. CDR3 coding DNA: TGTGCCAGCAGCTTAGTTCAGTCTAGCACAGATACGCAGTATTTT.

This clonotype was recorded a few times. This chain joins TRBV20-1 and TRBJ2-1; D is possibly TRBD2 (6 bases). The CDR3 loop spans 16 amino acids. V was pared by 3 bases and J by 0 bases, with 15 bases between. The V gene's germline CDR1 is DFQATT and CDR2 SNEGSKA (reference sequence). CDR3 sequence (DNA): TGCAGTGCTAGTCGGAGGGCCGTGAGCTCCTACAATGAGCAGTTCTTC. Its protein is CSASRRAVSSYNEQFF.

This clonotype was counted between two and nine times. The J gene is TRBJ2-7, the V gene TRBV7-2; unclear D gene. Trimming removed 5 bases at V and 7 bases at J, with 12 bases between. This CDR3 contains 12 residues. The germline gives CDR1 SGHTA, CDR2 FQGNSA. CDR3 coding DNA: TGTGCCAGCAGCCCAGAGTTGTGGGAGCAGTACTTC. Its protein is CASSPELWEQYF.

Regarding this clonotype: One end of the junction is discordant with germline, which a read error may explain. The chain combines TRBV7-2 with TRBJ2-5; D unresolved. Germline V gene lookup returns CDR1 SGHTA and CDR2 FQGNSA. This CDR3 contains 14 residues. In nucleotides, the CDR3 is TGTGCCAGCGGCTTAGGTGGCCTTCGAGAGACCCAGTACTTC. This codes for CASGLGGLRETQYF. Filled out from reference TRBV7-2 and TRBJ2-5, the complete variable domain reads GAGVSQSPSNKVTEKGKDVELRCDPISGHTALYWYRQSLGQGLEFLIYFQGNSAPDKSGLPSDRFSAERTGGSVSTLTIQRTQQEDSAVYLCASGLGGLRETQYFGPGTRLLVL.

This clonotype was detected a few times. The CDR3 region is CASSQVGQGFDEQYF. The CDR3 region has the DNA TGCGCCAGCAGCCAAGTGGGACAGGGGTTCGACGAGCAGTACTTC. J is TRBJ2-7 and V is TRBV4-3; 10 bases line up with TRBD1. The junction had 5 bases not matched to a gene; V was cut back by 1 base and J by 5 bases. The length of the CDR3 is 15 residues. Germline CDR1 reads LGHNA; CDR2 reads YSLEER.

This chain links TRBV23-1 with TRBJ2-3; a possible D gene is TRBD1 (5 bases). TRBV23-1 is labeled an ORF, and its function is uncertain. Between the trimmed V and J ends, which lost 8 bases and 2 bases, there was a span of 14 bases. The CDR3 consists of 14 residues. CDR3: CASCSGALTDTQYF. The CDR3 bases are TGCGCCAGCTGTAGTGGGGCCCTCACAGATACGCAGTATTTT.

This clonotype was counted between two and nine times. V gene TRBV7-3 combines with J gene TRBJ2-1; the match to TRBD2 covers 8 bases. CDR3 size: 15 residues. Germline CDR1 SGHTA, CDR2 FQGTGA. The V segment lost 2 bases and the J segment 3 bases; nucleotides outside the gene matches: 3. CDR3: CASSLSTSGYNEQFF. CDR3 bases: TGTGCCAGCAGCTTATCAACTAGCGGCTACAATGAGCAGTTCTTC.

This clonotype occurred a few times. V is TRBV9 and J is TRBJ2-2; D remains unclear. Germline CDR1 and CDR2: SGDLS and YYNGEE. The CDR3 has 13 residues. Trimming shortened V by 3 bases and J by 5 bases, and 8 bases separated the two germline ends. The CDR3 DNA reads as TGTGCCAGCAGCGCTTCTAAGACCGGGGAGCTGTTTTTT. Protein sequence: CASSASKTGELFF. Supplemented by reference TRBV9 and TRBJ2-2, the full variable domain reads DSGVTQTPKHLITATGQRVTLRCSPRSGDLSVYWYQQSLDQGLQFLIQYYNGEERAKGNILERFSAQQFPDLHSELNLSSLELGDSALYFCASSASKTGELFFGEGSRLTVL.

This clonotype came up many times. CDR3 in amino acids: CSAHSGTSVTDTQYF. The CDR3 DNA is TGCAGTGCCCATTCTGGGACTAGCGTTACAGATACGCAGTATTTT. The V call is TRBV20-1, the J call TRBJ2-3, with 10 bases lining up with TRBD2. The germline V gene has CDR1 DFQATT and CDR2 SNEGSKA (reference sequence). The CDR3 contains 15 residues. Trimming cost V 6 bases and J 3 bases; bases outside gene matches: 9.

In nucleotides, the CDR3 is TGTGCCAGCGCTCCGTACGGTCCGACCTACGAGCAGTACTTC. Translated, it gives CASAPYGPTYEQYF. The chain is built from TRBV6-2 or TRBV6-3 and TRBJ2-7, with unresolved D. Germline CDR1 reads MNHEY; CDR2 reads SVGEGT. The CDR3 consists of 14 residues. V was cut by 8 bases and J by 2 bases, with 16 bases left in between.

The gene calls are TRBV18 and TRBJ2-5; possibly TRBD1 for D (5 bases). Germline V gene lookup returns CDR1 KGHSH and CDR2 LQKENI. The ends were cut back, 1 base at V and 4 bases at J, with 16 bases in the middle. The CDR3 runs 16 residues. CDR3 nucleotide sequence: TGTGCCAGCTCACCACGCCAGCAGGGCCCCGGAGAGACCCAGTACTTC. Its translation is CASSPRQQGPGETQYF.

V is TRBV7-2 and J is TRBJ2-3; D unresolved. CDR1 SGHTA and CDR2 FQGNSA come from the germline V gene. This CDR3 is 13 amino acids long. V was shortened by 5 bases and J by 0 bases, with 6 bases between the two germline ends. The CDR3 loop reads CASSDASTDTQYF. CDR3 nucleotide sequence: TGTGCCAGCAGCGATGCGAGCACAGATACGCAGTATTTT.

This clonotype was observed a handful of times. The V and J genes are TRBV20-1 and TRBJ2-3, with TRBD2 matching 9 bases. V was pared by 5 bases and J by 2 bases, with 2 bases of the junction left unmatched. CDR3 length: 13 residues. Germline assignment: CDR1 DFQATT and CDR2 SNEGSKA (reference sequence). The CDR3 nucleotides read TGCAGTGCTCGACTAGCGGACACAGATACGCAGTATTTT. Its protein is CSARLADTDTQYF.

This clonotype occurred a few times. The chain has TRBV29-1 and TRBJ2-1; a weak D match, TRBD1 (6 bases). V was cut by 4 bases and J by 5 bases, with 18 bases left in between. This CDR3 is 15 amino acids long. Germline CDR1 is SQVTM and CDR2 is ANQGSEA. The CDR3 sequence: CSVAPKGVLNNEQFF. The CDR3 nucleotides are TGCAGCGTTGCTCCTAAGGGGGTTTTGAACAATGAGCAGTTCTTC.

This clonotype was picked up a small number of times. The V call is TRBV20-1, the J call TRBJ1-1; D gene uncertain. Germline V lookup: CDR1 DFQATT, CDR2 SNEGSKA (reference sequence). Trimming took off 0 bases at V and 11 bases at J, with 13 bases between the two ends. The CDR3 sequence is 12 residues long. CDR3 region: CSAREARLAAFF. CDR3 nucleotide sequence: TGCAGTGCTAGAGAAGCCAGGCTTGCCGCTTTCTTT.

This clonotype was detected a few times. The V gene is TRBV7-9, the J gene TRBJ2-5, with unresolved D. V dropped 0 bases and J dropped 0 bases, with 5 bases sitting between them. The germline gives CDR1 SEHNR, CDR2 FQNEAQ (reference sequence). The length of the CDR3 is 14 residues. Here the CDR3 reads CASSLAGHQETQYF. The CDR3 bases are TGTGCCAGCAGCTTAGCAGGGCACCAAGAGACCCAGTACTTC. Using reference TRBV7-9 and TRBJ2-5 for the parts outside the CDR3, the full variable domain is DTGVSQNPRHKITKRGQNVTFRCDPISEHNRLYWYRQTLGQGPEFLTYFQNEAQLEKSRLLSDRFSAERPKGSFSTLEIQRTEQGDSAMYLCASSLAGHQETQYFGPGTRLLVL.

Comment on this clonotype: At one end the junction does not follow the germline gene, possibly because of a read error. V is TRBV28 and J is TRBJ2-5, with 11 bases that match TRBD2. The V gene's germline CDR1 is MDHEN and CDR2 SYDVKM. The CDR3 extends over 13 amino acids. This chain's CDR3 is CASSMGLAETEYF. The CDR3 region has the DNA TGTGCCAGCAGTATGGGACTAGCGGAGACCGAGTACTTC.

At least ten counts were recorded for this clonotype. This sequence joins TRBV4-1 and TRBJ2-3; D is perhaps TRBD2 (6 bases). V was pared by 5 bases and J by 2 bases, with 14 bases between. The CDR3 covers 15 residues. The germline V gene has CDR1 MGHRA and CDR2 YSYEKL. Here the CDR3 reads CASSWSGLDTDTQYF. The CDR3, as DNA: TGCGCCAGCAGCTGGAGCGGGTTGGACACAGATACGCAGTATTTT.

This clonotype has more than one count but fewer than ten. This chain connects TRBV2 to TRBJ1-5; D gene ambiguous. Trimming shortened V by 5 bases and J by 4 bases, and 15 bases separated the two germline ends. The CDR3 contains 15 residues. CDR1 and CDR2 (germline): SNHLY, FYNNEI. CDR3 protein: CASSFYAAYNQPQHF. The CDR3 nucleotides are TGTGCCAGCAGTTTTTACGCCGCCTATAATCAGCCCCAGCATTTT. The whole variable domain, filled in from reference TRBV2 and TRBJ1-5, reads EPEVTQTPSHQVTQMGQEVILRCVPISNHLYFYWYRQILGQKVEFLVSFYNNEISEKSEIFDDQFSVERPDGSNFTLKIRSTKLEDSAMYFCASSFYAAYNQPQHFGDGTRLSIL.

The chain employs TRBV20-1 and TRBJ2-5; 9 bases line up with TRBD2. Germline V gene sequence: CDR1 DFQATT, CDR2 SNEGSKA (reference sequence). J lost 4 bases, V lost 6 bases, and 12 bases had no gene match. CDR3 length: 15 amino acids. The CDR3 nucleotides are TGCAGTGCCTCAGGGGCGGGGGGGCCTGGAGAGACCCAGTACTTC. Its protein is CSASGAGGPGETQYF.